This TCR beta chain was captured by sequencing in a study of regulatory T cells in long-lasting Graves disease. Study conclusions and caveats: Analysis covered peripheral blood alone, not thyroid tissue. Persistent disease preferred TRBV28, TRBJ1-2 and TRBJ2-5; new disease, TRBV20-1 and TRBJ2-1.

V was pared by 3 bases and J by 2 bases, with 8 bases between. This CDR3 comprises 13 residues. Germline lookup yields CDR1 MDHEN and CDR2 SYDVKM. On this clonotype itself: Antigen unknown.

In building TCR beta libraries, iRepertoire HTBI primers were used together with Arm-PCR of CDR3 regions. One entry per CDR3 protein, called by TCRdb with MiXCR from the multiplex PCR reads. The sample lists approximately 230,000 distinct CDR3 sequences, around 16% seen once, with roughly 23% in the top ten. Time point given: newly diagnosed GD, antithyroid drugs for less than 3 months. Preparation of the TCR library used RNA extracted from PBMCs. The clonotype comes from a female donor with Graves disease. The source material was peripheral blood mononuclear cells (PBMCs), sampled at new diagnosis, from a patient treated with antithyroid drugs. The rearrangement uses TRBV28 and TRBJ2-7, with a tentative D call TRBD2 (5 bases). The CDR3 reads CASSFRGTYEQYV. CDR3 in DNA: TGTGCCAGCAGTTTTAGAGGGACCTACGAGCAGTACGTC.